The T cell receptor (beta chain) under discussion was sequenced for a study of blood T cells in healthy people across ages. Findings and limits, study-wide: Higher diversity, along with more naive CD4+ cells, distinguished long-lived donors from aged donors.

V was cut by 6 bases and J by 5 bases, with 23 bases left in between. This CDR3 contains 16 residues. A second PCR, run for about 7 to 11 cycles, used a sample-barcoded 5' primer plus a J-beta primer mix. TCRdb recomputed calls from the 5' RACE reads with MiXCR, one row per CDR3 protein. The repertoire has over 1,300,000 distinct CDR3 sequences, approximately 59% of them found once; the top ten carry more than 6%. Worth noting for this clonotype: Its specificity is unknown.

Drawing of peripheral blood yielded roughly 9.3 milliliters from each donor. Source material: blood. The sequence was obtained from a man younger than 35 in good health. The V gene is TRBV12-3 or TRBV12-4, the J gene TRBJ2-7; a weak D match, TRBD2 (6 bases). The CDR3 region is CASSPILAPYGDEQYF. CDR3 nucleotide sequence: TGTGCCAGCAGCCCAATACTAGCCCCTTATGGCGACGAGCAGTACTTC.